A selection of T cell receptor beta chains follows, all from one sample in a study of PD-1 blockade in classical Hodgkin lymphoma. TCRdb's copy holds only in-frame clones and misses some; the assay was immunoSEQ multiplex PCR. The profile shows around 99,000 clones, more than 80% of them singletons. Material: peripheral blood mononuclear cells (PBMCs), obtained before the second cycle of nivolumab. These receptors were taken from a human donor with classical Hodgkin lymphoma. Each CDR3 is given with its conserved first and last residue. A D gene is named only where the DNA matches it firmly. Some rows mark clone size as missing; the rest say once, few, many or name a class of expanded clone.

CDR3 DNA: TGTGCCATCAGAACCGGGACAGGGGTCAACGAGCAGTACTTC
CDR3 protein: CAIRTGTGVNEQYF
J gene: TRBJ2-7
D gene: TRBD1
clone size: NA
CDR3 length: 14
V gene: TRBV10-3

CDR3 DNA: TGTGCCAGCAGTTACTTACATGAGCAGTTCTTC
CDR3 protein: CASSYLHEQFF
J gene: TRBJ2-1
D gene: NA
clone size: NA
CDR3 length: 11
V gene: TRBV6-5

CDR3 DNA: TGTGCCAGCAGCCATAACCCTATCGGGACGAGCTCCTACAATGAGCAGTTCTTC
CDR3 protein: CASSHNPIGTSSYNEQFF
J gene: TRBJ2-1
D gene: NA
clone size: NA
CDR3 length: 18
V gene: TRBV7-2

CDR3 DNA: TGTGCCAGCAGCTCCACAGGGTTGAACACCGGGGAGCTGTTTTTT
CDR3 protein: CASSSTGLNTGELFF
J gene: TRBJ2-2
D gene: NA
clone size: NA
CDR3 length: 15
V gene: TRBV9

CDR3 DNA: TGTGCCAGCAGTTTAGCCCCCTCCTACAATGAGCAGTTCTTC
CDR3 protein: CASSLAPSYNEQFF
J gene: TRBJ2-1
D gene: NA
clone size: NA
CDR3 length: 14
V gene: TRBV28

CDR3 DNA: TGCGCCAGCAGCCCCAGGGGGGTTGGAAACACCATATATTTT
CDR3 protein: CASSPRGVGNTIYF
J gene: TRBJ1-3
D gene: TRBD1
clone size: NA
CDR3 length: 14
V gene: TRBV5-1

CDR3 DNA: TGTGCCAGCAGCAAAGGTATCTTTCGAATGCAGCCCCAGCATTTT
CDR3 protein: CASSKGIFRMQPQHF
J gene: TRBJ1-5
D gene: NA
clone size: NA
CDR3 length: 15
V gene: TRBV21-1

CDR3 DNA: TGTGCCATCAGTGGCGGGACACCTAACACTGAAGCTTTCTTT
CDR3 protein: CAISGGTPNTEAFF
J gene: TRBJ1-1
D gene: NA
clone size: NA
CDR3 length: 14
V gene: TRBV10-3

CDR3 DNA: TGTGCCAGCAGCTTACGGGACTACCAAGAGACCCAGTACTTC
CDR3 protein: CASSLRDYQETQYF
J gene: TRBJ2-5
D gene: NA
clone size: NA
CDR3 length: 14
V gene: TRBV14

CDR3 DNA: TGCAGCGCCCTTTGGGGCCCCAATCAGCCCCAGCATTTT
CDR3 protein: CSALWGPNQPQHF
J gene: TRBJ1-5
D gene: NA
clone size: NA
CDR3 length: 13
V gene: TRBV29-1

CDR3 DNA: TGTGCCAGCAGCGGGACCGGGTCCCGAGAGACCCAGTACTTC
CDR3 protein: CASSGTGSRETQYF
J gene: TRBJ2-5
D gene: NA
clone size: NA
CDR3 length: 14
V gene: TRBV7-8

CDR3 DNA: TGTGCCAGCAAAGCGGGAGGGCCCACAGATACGCAGTATTTT
CDR3 protein: CASKAGGPTDTQYF
J gene: TRBJ2-3
D gene: TRBD2
clone size: NA
CDR3 length: 14
V gene: TRBV2

CDR3 DNA: TGTGCCAGCAGTTATAGAGGTCCCAATGAGCAGTTCTTC
CDR3 protein: CASSYRGPNEQFF
J gene: TRBJ2-1
D gene: NA
clone size: NA
CDR3 length: 13
V gene: TRBV6-5

CDR3 DNA: TGTGCCAGCAGTGTAGGGGGGACTGAAGCTTTCTTT
CDR3 protein: CASSVGGTEAFF
J gene: TRBJ1-1
D gene: NA
clone size: NA
CDR3 length: 12
V gene: TRBV6-1

CDR3 DNA: TGTGCCAGCAGTTGGGGGGGAGCCTTCACAGATACGCAGTATTTT
CDR3 protein: CASSWGGAFTDTQYF
J gene: TRBJ2-3
D gene: TRBD2
clone size: once
CDR3 length: 15
V gene: TRBV27

CDR3 DNA: TGCGCCAGCAGCTTGGAACCAGTCACCAATGAGCAGTTCTTC
CDR3 protein: CASSLEPVTNEQFF
J gene: TRBJ2-1
D gene: NA
clone size: NA
CDR3 length: 14
V gene: TRBV5-1

CDR3 DNA: TGTGCCAGCAGCTTGTCCAGGACAGGGGCGGATACGCAGTATTTT
CDR3 protein: CASSLSRTGADTQYF
J gene: TRBJ2-3
D gene: TRBD1
clone size: NA
CDR3 length: 15
V gene: TRBV5-6

CDR3 DNA: TGTGCCAGTAGTATTTCGCGATTAGGGCAGGAGACCCAGTACTTC
CDR3 protein: CASSISRLGQETQYF
J gene: TRBJ2-5
D gene: NA
clone size: few
CDR3 length: 15
V gene: TRBV19

CDR3 DNA: TGTGCCAGCAGCCCGGGTGAAGGAACTGAAGCTTTCTTT
CDR3 protein: CASSPGEGTEAFF
J gene: TRBJ1-1
D gene: NA
clone size: NA
CDR3 length: 13
V gene: TRBV6-5

CDR3 DNA: TGTGCCAGCAGCGTGGGGACAGGGGGGTTAAAGGGCCAAGAGACCCAGTACTTC
CDR3 protein: CASSVGTGGLKGQETQYF
J gene: TRBJ2-5
D gene: TRBD1
clone size: NA
CDR3 length: 18
V gene: TRBV9

CDR3 DNA: TGTGCCAGCAGCTTGACAGGCTCCCCAGATACGCAGTATTTT
CDR3 protein: CASSLTGSPDTQYF
J gene: TRBJ2-3
D gene: NA
clone size: NA
CDR3 length: 14
V gene: TRBV5-4

CDR3 DNA: TGCAGCGTTGAAGAGAGGGGGCGACTGTTTTTT
CDR3 protein: CSVEERGRLFF
J gene: TRBJ1-4
D gene: TRBD1
clone size: NA
CDR3 length: 11
V gene: TRBV29-1

CDR3 DNA: TGTGCCAGCAGCATCAAACGGGGACCGGGGGTTCCCCAAGAGACCCAGTACTTC
CDR3 protein: CASSIKRGPGVPQETQYF
J gene: TRBJ2-5
D gene: NA
clone size: NA
CDR3 length: 18
V gene: TRBV21-1

CDR3 DNA: TGTGCCAGCAGCGGAAAATCCCGACGCTTGGACAATGAGCAGTTCTTC
CDR3 protein: CASSGKSRRLDNEQFF
J gene: TRBJ2-1
D gene: NA
clone size: NA
CDR3 length: 16
V gene: TRBV5-8

CDR3 DNA: TGTGCCAGCAGCCTGCGGGGCACAGATACGCAGTATTTT
CDR3 protein: CASSLRGTDTQYF
J gene: TRBJ2-3
D gene: NA
clone size: NA
CDR3 length: 13
V gene: TRBV5-8

CDR3 DNA: TGTGCCAGCGGGAGGGGTTACAATGAGCAGTTCTTC
CDR3 protein: CASGRGYNEQFF
J gene: TRBJ2-1
D gene: TRBD2
clone size: once
CDR3 length: 12
V gene: TRBV2

CDR3 DNA: TGTGCCATCAGTGAGTCATTCAGTGCAACTGAAGCTTTCTTT
CDR3 protein: CAISESFSATEAFF
J gene: TRBJ1-1
D gene: NA
clone size: few
CDR3 length: 14
V gene: TRBV10-3

CDR3 DNA: TGTGCCAGCAGCTTAGATGGGGCTAGCGACAATGAGCAGTTCTTC
CDR3 protein: CASSLDGASDNEQFF
J gene: TRBJ2-1
D gene: NA
clone size: NA
CDR3 length: 15
V gene: TRBV7-9

CDR3 DNA: TGTGCCAGCAGCCAAGGGACGCTAGCGGGAGGCGTCGGGGCCGGGGAGCTGTTTTTT
CDR3 protein: CASSQGTLAGGVGAGELFF
J gene: TRBJ2-2
D gene: TRBD2
clone size: NA
CDR3 length: 19
V gene: TRBV4-2

CDR3 DNA: TGCGCCAGCAGCTTGGGAGGGGACCCTTACAATGAGCAGTTCTTC
CDR3 protein: CASSLGGDPYNEQFF
J gene: TRBJ2-1
D gene: NA
clone size: NA
CDR3 length: 15
V gene: TRBV5-1

CDR3 DNA: TGTGCCAGCTCCGTAGGAGGGCTTGGGGCTGAAGCTTTCTTT
CDR3 protein: CASSVGGLGAEAFF
J gene: TRBJ1-1
D gene: NA
clone size: NA
CDR3 length: 14
V gene: TRBV7-2

CDR3 DNA: TGTGCCAGCAGCCCGAGGACAGGGGGCCCGAACACTGAAGCTTTCTTT
CDR3 protein: CASSPRTGGPNTEAFF
J gene: TRBJ1-1
D gene: TRBD1
clone size: NA
CDR3 length: 16
V gene: TRBV4-2

CDR3 DNA: TGTGCCAGCAGTCTGGGCCCCGGCAGGCTTGGGGGCAATCAGCCCCAGCATTTT
CDR3 protein: CASSLGPGRLGGNQPQHF
J gene: TRBJ1-5
D gene: NA
clone size: NA
CDR3 length: 18
V gene: TRBV5-6

CDR3 DNA: TGCGCCAGCAGCTCGGACCCCTTCTCTGGGGCCAACGTCCTGACTTTC
CDR3 protein: CASSSDPFSGANVLTF
J gene: TRBJ2-6
D gene: NA
clone size: NA
CDR3 length: 16
V gene: TRBV5-1

CDR3 DNA: TGTGCCATCAGTGTAGCGGGAGCATTCAATGAGCAGTTCTTC
CDR3 protein: CAISVAGAFNEQFF
J gene: TRBJ2-1
D gene: TRBD2
clone size: NA
CDR3 length: 14
V gene: TRBV10-3

CDR3 DNA: TGTGCCATCGGGCAGAATGAGCAGTTCTTC
CDR3 protein: CAIGQNEQFF
J gene: TRBJ2-1
D gene: NA
clone size: NA
CDR3 length: 10
V gene: TRBV10-3

CDR3 DNA: TGTGCCAGCAGTTCTAACAGACGGGACATCAGATACTACGAGCAGTACTTC
CDR3 protein: CASSSNRRDIRYYEQYF
J gene: TRBJ2-7
D gene: NA
clone size: NA
CDR3 length: 17
V gene: TRBV27

CDR3 DNA: TGTGCCAGTAAAGGAGCGGGTCCCTACAATGAGCAGTTCTTC
CDR3 protein: CASKGAGPYNEQFF
J gene: TRBJ2-1
D gene: NA
clone size: NA
CDR3 length: 14
V gene: TRBV19

CDR3 DNA: TGTGCCAGCAGCGCCAGGGACAGCTCGAGGGAACTGTTTTTT
CDR3 protein: CASSARDSSRELFF
J gene: TRBJ1-4
D gene: TRBD1
clone size: NA
CDR3 length: 14
V gene: TRBV11-2

CDR3 DNA: TGTGCCAGCAGCTTAGCTGCGCGGGAAGAGACCCAGTACTTC
CDR3 protein: CASSLAAREETQYF
J gene: TRBJ2-5
D gene: NA
clone size: NA
CDR3 length: 14
V gene: TRBV11-2

CDR3 DNA: TGTGCCAGCAGCTTAGGGGGAAACGCGGTACCTGGAAACACCATATATTTT
CDR3 protein: CASSLGGNAVPGNTIYF
J gene: TRBJ1-3
D gene: NA
clone size: NA
CDR3 length: 17
V gene: TRBV5-4

CDR3 DNA: TGTGCCAGCAGCGCCCAGGAGGGGGGAATGGACGAGCAGTACTTC
CDR3 protein: CASSAQEGGMDEQYF
J gene: TRBJ2-7
D gene: NA
clone size: once
CDR3 length: 15
V gene: TRBV5-4

CDR3 DNA: TGTGCCGTAAAGGACAGCTTGAACACTGAAGCTTTCTTT
CDR3 protein: CAVKDSLNTEAFF
J gene: TRBJ1-1
D gene: NA
clone size: once
CDR3 length: 13
V gene: TRBV10-3

CDR3 DNA: TGTGCCAGCAGTTTAGGGGGCGGGCGGGACACTGAAGCTTTCTTT
CDR3 protein: CASSLGGGRDTEAFF
J gene: TRBJ1-1
D gene: NA
clone size: NA
CDR3 length: 15
V gene: TRBV28